This entry lists 20 T cell receptor beta chains sequenced from one sample in a study of T-cell memory formation after mild COVID-19 (dated by TCRdb to the early 2020s). The library was made by 5' RACE. The sequencer listed for this sample is Illumina NovaSeq 6000. The raw public reads went through TCRdb reprocessing: fastp at Q25, MiXCR clone calling, in-frame beta chains kept. Every entry covers one CDR3 protein and lists the most common genes and DNA from its rows. The sample table holds 290,000 or so distinct CDR3 sequences, of which 19% were seen once. Under 25% of the sample rests with the top ten. The sequenced material came from PBMCs or a T cell subset sorted from them (not recorded which). The receptors here all came from a man in his late teens or twenties who had mild COVID-19 (a few samples of this study predate the infection). The sample titles of this study are shuffled in the database, so cell type and time point are left out; the donor was told from shared clones.

This clonotype appeared a few times. The CDR3 loop reads CASSPRYNSPLHF. The CDR3 bases are TGTGCCAGCAGCCCAAGATATAATTCACCCCTCCACTTT. The chain is built from TRBV11-2 and TRBJ1-6; unclear D gene. Germline loops: CDR1 SGHAT, CDR2 FQNNGV. V was shortened by 5 bases and J by 4 bases, with 6 bases between the two germline ends. CDR3 length equals 13 residues.

This clonotype was seen a handful of times. V is TRBV6-5 and J is TRBJ2-7; possible D gene TRBD2, 5 bases. The CDR3 runs to 11 residues. Trimming removed 10 bases from V and 6 bases from J, with 13 bases in between. CDR1 MNHEY and CDR2 SVGAGI come from the germline V gene. CDR3 nucleotide sequence: TGTGCCATCGGGGATCTGGGCGAGCAGTACTTC. The encoded protein is CAIGDLGEQYF.

Only a few counts were recorded for this clonotype. The chain employs TRBV7-3 and TRBJ2-1; the D is unclear. This CDR3 is built from 13 residues. V lost 5 bases to trimming and J lost 5 bases, with 10 bases between them. Germline V lookup: CDR1 SGHTA, CDR2 FQGTGA. This chain's CDR3 is CASSPGPNNEQFF. The CDR3 region has the DNA TGTGCCAGCAGCCCCGGGCCTAACAATGAGCAGTTCTTC.

The CDR3 here is CASSEPETDGYTF. CDR3 coding DNA: TGTGCCAGCAGTGAACCGGAGACGGATGGCTACACCTTC. This chain uses TRBV6-1 with TRBJ1-2, with no clear D. V lost 2 bases to trimming and J lost 6 bases, with 10 bases between them. The CDR3 contains 13 residues. Germline-derived CDR1 and CDR2 are MNHNS and SASEGT.

This chain's CDR3 is CASSYQLAIGEQFF. The CDR3 bases are TGTGCCAGCAGTTACCAACTAGCTATCGGTGAGCAGTTCTTC. The chain couples TRBV6-6 to TRBJ2-1; TRBD2 might be the D (6 bases). CDR3 length: 14 residues. Trimming pared 2 bases from V and 9 bases from J, leaving 14 bases between. Germline V CDR1 and CDR2: MNHNY, SVGAGI (reference sequence).

The chain carries TRBV29-1 and TRBJ2-7; D ambiguous. Looked up from germline, CDR1 is SQVTM and CDR2 is ANQGSEA. The CDR3 length is 11 residues. V was cut by 7 bases and J by 0 bases, with 7 bases left in between. CDR3 bases: TGCAGCGCACAGAGCTCCTACGAGCAGTACTTC. As protein: CSAQSSYEQYF.

This clonotype was counted a few times. The V call is TRBV2, the J call TRBJ1-2; no reliable D call. Germline V CDR1 and CDR2: SNHLY, FYNNEI. Trimming took off 5 bases at V and 3 bases at J, with 7 bases between the two ends. The CDR3 contains 12 residues. In DNA, the CDR3 is TGTGCCAGCAGTCCGCCTGACTATGGCTACACCTTC. Its translation is CASSPPDYGYTF.

The chain joins TRBV5-1 to TRBJ2-1, with unresolved D. The germline gives CDR1 SGHRS, CDR2 YFSETQ. This CDR3 spans 15 amino acids. V gave up 4 bases and J gave up 0 bases, with 11 bases separating them. CDR3 sequence reads: CASSPRWGSYNEQFF. The CDR3 DNA is TGCGCCAGCAGCCCGCGGTGGGGCTCCTACAATGAGCAGTTCTTC. The variable domain in full, with the rest retrieved from reference TRBV5-1 and TRBJ2-1, is KAGVTQTPRYLIKTRGQQVTLSCSPISGHRSVSWYQQTPGQGLQFLFEYFSETQRNKGNFPGRFSGRQFSNSRSEMNVSTLELGDSALYLCASSPRWGSYNEQFFGPGTRLTVL.

Only a few counts were recorded for this clonotype. This chain links TRBV5-1 with TRBJ2-2; tentatively, D is TRBD2 (5 bases). V was shortened by 4 bases and J by 1 base, with 8 bases between the two germline ends. Germline CDR1 reads SGHRS; CDR2 reads YFSETQ. The CDR3 covers 14 residues. The chain's CDR3 is CASSDGVNTGELFF. CDR3 bases: TGCGCCAGCAGCGACGGGGTGAACACCGGGGAGCTGTTTTTT.

The sample holds many counts of this clonotype. The genes are TRBV2 and TRBJ1-6, with D possibly TRBD1 on 6 matching bases. This CDR3 is built from 13 residues. Trimming stripped 8 bases from V and 18 bases from J, with 23 bases between. In germline, CDR1 is SNHLY, CDR2 FYNNEI. CDR3 sequence: CASLGQSLDLYHF. For the CDR3, the DNA is TGTGCCAGCCTTGGACAGTCTCTCGACCTGTACCACTTT.

This clonotype occurred a few times. The chain employs TRBV7-2 and TRBJ2-2; D not certain. The V gene lost 5 bases and the J gene lost 2 bases, with 12 bases spanning the gap. This CDR3 region has 15 residues. Per germline, CDR1 SGHTA and CDR2 FQGNSA. CDR3 sequence (DNA): TGTGCCAGCAGCATAGACATTACAAACACCGGGGAGCTGTTTTTT. Its translation: CASSIDITNTGELFF.

The rearrangement joins TRBV7-9 to TRBJ1-2; TRBD1 agrees at 7 bases. This CDR3 spans 15 amino acids. CDR1 and CDR2 from the germline V gene are SEHNR and FQNEAQ (reference sequence). With 1 base clipped from V and 4 bases from J, the junction kept 6 bases outside the gene matches. CDR3 in amino acids: CASSLGGTDLYGYTF. For the CDR3, the DNA is TGTGCCAGCAGCTTAGGGGGGACAGACCTCTATGGCTACACCTTC.

The chain combines TRBV6-2 or TRBV6-3 with TRBJ2-7, with TRBD1 identical over 8 bases. After removal of 8 bases from V and 0 bases from J, the junction contained 9 bases not matched to a gene. The CDR3 spans 15 residues. The germline gives CDR1 MNHEY, CDR2 SVGEGT. CDR3 in amino acids: CASAPDREVSYEQYF. For the CDR3, the DNA is TGTGCCAGCGCCCCGGACAGGGAGGTCTCCTACGAGCAGTACTTC.

For the CDR3, the DNA is TGCGCCAGCAGCCAAGTGGACCATCGAGGAGAGCAGTACTTC. Translation: CASSQVDHRGEQYF. The rearrangement uses TRBV4-3 and TRBJ2-7; D not resolved. Germline V gives CDR1 LGHNA, CDR2 YSLEER. With 1 base removed from V and 7 bases from J, the gap between germline ends came to 14 bases. The CDR3 contains 14 residues.

This clonotype showed up just a few times. The chain employs TRBV20-1 and TRBJ1-2, with a weak D call TRBD1 (5 bases). V lost 3 bases and J 8 bases, leaving 16 bases between the germline ends. The CDR3 is made up of 13 amino acids. Looked up from germline, CDR1 is DFQATT and CDR2 is SNEGSKA (reference sequence). CDR3 protein: CSARPVSGLGYTF. The CDR3 nucleotides are TGCAGTGCTAGGCCCGTATCAGGGCTCGGCTACACCTTC.

The chain joins TRBV20-1 to TRBJ1-1, with 9 bases identical to TRBD1. Germline V CDR1 and CDR2: DFQATT, SNEGSKA (reference sequence). V shed 7 bases, J shed 1 base, and the junction held 4 bases outside the gene matches. The CDR3 is made up of 13 amino acids. The chain's CDR3 is CSGRQGGNTEAFF. The CDR3 DNA sequence: TGCAGTGGCAGACAGGGGGGGAACACTGAAGCTTTCTTT.

The rearrangement links TRBV19 to TRBJ1-1; TRBD1 matches 7 bases. Unmatched junction bases numbered 17, after V lost 4 bases and J lost 3 bases. Per the germline V gene, CDR1 is LNHDA and CDR2 is SQIVND (reference sequence). CDR3 length: 18 amino acids. The CDR3 loop is CASSSTGDSLLADTEAFF. CDR3 nucleotide sequence: TGTGCCAGTAGTAGTACCGGGGACAGCCTACTTGCGGACACTGAAGCTTTCTTT.

The V gene is TRBV5-1, the J gene TRBJ2-4, with D possibly TRBD2 on 7 matching bases. V lost 4 bases, J lost 5 bases, and 16 bases lay in between. Germline assignment: CDR1 SGHRS and CDR2 YFSETQ. The CDR3 is 15 amino acids. The CDR3 DNA is TGCGCCAGCAGCCCCCGGGGGGCAGGGGAAAACATTCAGTACTTC. Amino acids: CASSPRGAGENIQYF.

The chain uses TRBV5-1 and TRBJ2-2; 13 bases align to TRBD2. The CDR3 extends over 19 amino acids. CDR1 and CDR2 from the germline V gene are SGHRS and YFSETQ. Trimming took 4 bases from V and 1 from J; bases not matched to a gene: 10. The CDR3 protein is CASSPPWGLAGLNTGELFF. The CDR3 DNA reads as TGCGCCAGCAGCCCGCCGTGGGGACTAGCGGGGCTGAACACCGGGGAGCTGTTTTTT. Supplemented by reference TRBV5-1 and TRBJ2-2, the full variable domain reads KAGVTQTPRYLIKTRGQQVTLSCSPISGHRSVSWYQQTPGQGLQFLFEYFSETQRNKGNFPGRFSGRQFSNSRSEMNVSTLELGDSALYLCASSPPWGLAGLNTGELFFGEGSRLTVL.

V gene TRBV30 combines with J gene TRBJ2-3, with 11 bases aligning to TRBD2. The CDR3 length is 14 residues. Germline CDR1 GTSNPN, CDR2 SVGIG (reference sequence). V dropped 7 bases and J dropped 3; count of bases not matched to a gene: 6. The CDR3 region is CASQLAGVTDTQYF. The CDR3, as DNA: TGTGCCTCCCAACTAGCGGGGGTTACAGATACGCAGTATTTT.